This T cell receptor (beta chain) appears in the sequencing data of a study of blood T cell repertoires in COVID-19. Looking at the study overall: T cells, B-cell-depleted T cells, or PBMCs supplied cDNA or gDNA.

The CDR3 loop spans 14 amino acids. Germline lookup yields CDR1 MDHEN and CDR2 SYDVKM. V was clipped by 8 bases and J by 1 base; unmatched bases: 7. In the original analysis: Amplification with reference gene primers provided the estimates of nucleated cell counts. Some clones are missing from TCRdb's copy, which holds only in-frame ones; the method was immunoSEQ multiplex PCR. V and J calls and clone size are those listed in that table; D and trimming were worked out from the DNA. Of a few hundred thousand clones listed, 85% were seen once; the top ten hold approximately 3.7%. Input material: peripheral blood. This receptor was identified in a young woman with acute or convalescent COVID-19. V and J are TRBV28 and TRBJ2-7; 8 positions match TRBD1. The CDR3 protein is CASLRDRISYEQYF. The CDR3 DNA is TGTGCCAGCCTCCGGGACAGGATTTCCTACGAGCAGTACTTC.